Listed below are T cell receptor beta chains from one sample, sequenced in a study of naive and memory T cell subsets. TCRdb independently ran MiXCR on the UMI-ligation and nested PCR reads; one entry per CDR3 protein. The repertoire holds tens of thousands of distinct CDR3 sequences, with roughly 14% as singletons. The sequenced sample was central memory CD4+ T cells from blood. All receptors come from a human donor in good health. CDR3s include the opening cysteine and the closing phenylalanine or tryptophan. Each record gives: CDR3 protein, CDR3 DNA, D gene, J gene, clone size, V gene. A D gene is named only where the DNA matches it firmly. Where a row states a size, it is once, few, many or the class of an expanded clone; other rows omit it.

CDR3 protein: CASSSRGRVIDTQYF
CDR3 DNA: TGTGCCAGCAGCTCCCGAGGGAGGGTAATCGATACGCAGTATTTT
D gene: TRBD2
J gene: TRBJ2-3
clone size: few
V gene: TRBV7-3

CDR3 protein: CAISEPELQGPGQETQYF
CDR3 DNA: TGTGCCATCAGTGAGCCGGAGCTTCAGGGACCGGGCCAAGAGACCCAGTACTTC
D gene: .
J gene: TRBJ2-5
clone size: .
V gene: TRBV10-3

CDR3 protein: CASSQLTAISYEQYF
CDR3 DNA: TGTGCCAGCAGTCAACTGACAGCCATCTCCTACGAGCAGTACTTC
D gene: .
J gene: TRBJ2-7
clone size: few
V gene: TRBV5-6

CDR3 protein: CASSQGQDINYGYTF
CDR3 DNA: TGTGCCAGCAGCCAAGGACAGGACATTAACTATGGCTACACCTTC
D gene: TRBD1
J gene: TRBJ1-2
clone size: many
V gene: TRBV7-2

CDR3 protein: CASSYVETQYF
CDR3 DNA: TGTGCCAGCAGTTACGTGGAGACCCAGTACTTC
D gene: .
J gene: TRBJ2-5
clone size: many
V gene: TRBV6-2/TRBV6-3

CDR3 protein: CASSHPPMMVSPLHF
CDR3 DNA: TGCGCCAGCAGCCACCCCCCCATGATGGTTTCACCCCTCCACTTT
D gene: .
J gene: TRBJ1-6
clone size: .
V gene: TRBV4-1

CDR3 protein: CSASWGLDKLFF
CDR3 DNA: TGCAGTGCTAGTTGGGGGCTAGATAAACTGTTTTTT
D gene: .
J gene: TRBJ1-4
clone size: .
V gene: TRBV20-1

CDR3 protein: CASSLLCNTGELFF
CDR3 DNA: TGTGCCAGCAGCTTGCTATGTAACACCGGGGAGCTGTTTTTT
D gene: .
J gene: TRBJ2-2
clone size: .
V gene: TRBV7-8

CDR3 protein: CASSLDASGSYGGELFF
CDR3 DNA: TGCGCCAGCAGCTTGGATGCTAGCGGGAGTTATGGCGGGGAGCTGTTTTTT
D gene: TRBD2
J gene: TRBJ2-2
clone size: .
V gene: TRBV5-1

CDR3 protein: CASSSRGAASGTSYNEQFF
CDR3 DNA: TGTGCCAGCAGCTCCCGTGGTGCGGCTAGCGGTACTTCCTACAATGAGCAGTTCTTC
D gene: TRBD2
J gene: TRBJ2-1
clone size: few
V gene: TRBV7-9

CDR3 protein: CASSLGRLGAGEQFF
CDR3 DNA: TGTGCCAGCAGCTTAGGAAGACTAGGCGCGGGTGAGCAGTTCTTC
D gene: .
J gene: TRBJ2-1
clone size: many
V gene: TRBV7-7

CDR3 protein: CASSFRRTGEGYTF
CDR3 DNA: TGTGCCAGCAGCTTTCGGAGGACAGGGGAGGGCTACACCTTC
D gene: TRBD1
J gene: TRBJ1-2
clone size: many
V gene: TRBV7-2

CDR3 protein: CSASRDISYEQYF
CDR3 DNA: TGCAGTGCTAGCAGGGACATCTCCTACGAGCAGTACTTC
D gene: .
J gene: TRBJ2-7
clone size: many
V gene: TRBV20-1

CDR3 protein: CASSLAIGIQETQYF
CDR3 DNA: TGTGCCAGCTCCTTGGCGATCGGGATACAAGAGACCCAGTACTTC
D gene: .
J gene: TRBJ2-5
clone size: .
V gene: TRBV7-9

CDR3 protein: CATSEGTFGTDTQYF
CDR3 DNA: TGTGCCACCAGTGAAGGGACATTTGGGACAGATACGCAGTATTTT
D gene: .
J gene: TRBJ2-3
clone size: .
V gene: TRBV24-1

CDR3 protein: CASSPARRGTDTQYF
CDR3 DNA: TGTGCCAGCAGCCCAGCGCGGCGGGGCACAGATACGCAGTATTTT
D gene: .
J gene: TRBJ2-3
clone size: .
V gene: TRBV14

CDR3 protein: CSAGRGSSYNSPLHF
CDR3 DNA: TGCAGTGCTGGGAGGGGGAGCTCCTATAATTCACCCCTCCACTTT
D gene: .
J gene: TRBJ1-6
clone size: few
V gene: TRBV20-1

CDR3 protein: CASNKQGFEAFF
CDR3 DNA: TGTGCCAGTAACAAACAAGGGTTTGAAGCTTTCTTT
D gene: .
J gene: TRBJ1-1
clone size: .
V gene: TRBV19

CDR3 protein: CSARGPSGQVQYF
CDR3 DNA: TGCAGTGCTAGAGGACCGAGCGGGCAGGTGCAGTACTTC
D gene: .
J gene: TRBJ2-7
clone size: many
V gene: TRBV20-1

CDR3 protein: CATSRVGRVVTGELFF
CDR3 DNA: TGTGCCACCAGCAGAGTCGGGAGGGTTGTCACCGGGGAGCTGTTTTTT
D gene: TRBD2
J gene: TRBJ2-2
clone size: .
V gene: TRBV15

CDR3 protein: CASSFSGGLAGGRNEQFF
CDR3 DNA: TGTGCCAGCAGCTTTTCTGGGGGACTAGCGGGAGGGCGAAATGAGCAGTTCTTC
D gene: TRBD2
J gene: TRBJ2-1
clone size: .
V gene: TRBV11-3

CDR3 protein: CSVGYGRADTGELFF
CDR3 DNA: TGCAGCGTTGGTTACGGGAGGGCCGACACCGGGGAGCTGTTTTTT
D gene: TRBD2
J gene: TRBJ2-2
clone size: few
V gene: TRBV29-1

CDR3 protein: CASSVGTSERTDTQYF
CDR3 DNA: TGTGCCAGCAGCGTAGGGACTAGCGAGCGCACAGATACGCAGTATTTT
D gene: TRBD2
J gene: TRBJ2-3
clone size: few
V gene: TRBV9

CDR3 protein: CSGMRAGGLETQYF
CDR3 DNA: TGCAGTGGGATGCGAGCCGGGGGGCTGGAGACCCAGTACTTC
D gene: .
J gene: TRBJ2-5
clone size: many
V gene: TRBV20-1

CDR3 protein: CASSASGRHQFF
CDR3 DNA: TGTGCCAGCAGCGCTAGCGGGAGGCACCAGTTCTTC
D gene: TRBD2
J gene: TRBJ2-1
clone size: .
V gene: TRBV11-2

CDR3 protein: CASSFFFGLVTGGTYEQYF
CDR3 DNA: TGTGCCAGCAGTTTTTTCTTCGGGCTTGTGACAGGAGGGACCTACGAGCAGTACTTC
D gene: .
J gene: TRBJ2-7
clone size: few
V gene: TRBV28

CDR3 protein: CAWSGVARDTQYF
CDR3 DNA: TGTGCCTGGAGTGGTGTTGCTCGAGATACGCAGTATTTT
D gene: .
J gene: TRBJ2-3
clone size: many
V gene: TRBV30

CDR3 protein: CASSTGFGNQPQHF
CDR3 DNA: TGTGCCAGCAGTACAGGGTTTGGCAATCAGCCCCAGCATTTT
D gene: .
J gene: TRBJ1-5
clone size: few
V gene: TRBV6-1

CDR3 protein: CASTPFLAGSYNEQFF
CDR3 DNA: TGTGCCAGCACCCCGTTTCTAGCGGGATCCTACAATGAGCAGTTCTTC
D gene: TRBD2
J gene: TRBJ2-1
clone size: few
V gene: TRBV7-2

CDR3 protein: CASSFDYMGQGAYEQYF
CDR3 DNA: TGTGCCAGCAGCTTCGACTATATGGGACAGGGGGCCTACGAGCAGTACTTC
D gene: TRBD1
J gene: TRBJ2-7
clone size: many
V gene: TRBV11-1

CDR3 protein: CASSQEVYASGNSYNEQFF
CDR3 DNA: TGTGCCAGCAGCCAAGAAGTGTATGCTAGCGGGAACTCCTACAATGAGCAGTTCTTC
D gene: TRBD2
J gene: TRBJ2-1
clone size: many
V gene: TRBV4-2

CDR3 protein: CASKRTGGWNTEAFF
CDR3 DNA: TGTGCCAGCAAGAGGACAGGGGGTTGGAACACTGAAGCTTTCTTT
D gene: TRBD1
J gene: TRBJ1-1
clone size: few
V gene: TRBV28

CDR3 protein: CASSYSWARTDTQYF
CDR3 DNA: TGTGCCAGCAGTTACTCGTGGGCCAGAACAGATACGCAGTATTTT
D gene: .
J gene: TRBJ2-3
clone size: many
V gene: TRBV6-5

CDR3 protein: CSARDEHNQPQHF
CDR3 DNA: TGCAGTGCTAGAGATGAACATAATCAGCCCCAGCATTTT
D gene: .
J gene: TRBJ1-5
clone size: few
V gene: TRBV20-1

CDR3 protein: CASSTRTDYSNQPQHF
CDR3 DNA: TGTGCCAGCAGCACGAGGACAGATTATAGCAATCAGCCCCAGCATTTT
D gene: .
J gene: TRBJ1-5
clone size: medium-sized
V gene: TRBV7-9

CDR3 protein: CASSALGTSRYEQYF
CDR3 DNA: TGTGCCAGCAGTGCGCTCGGGACTAGCAGATACGAGCAGTACTTC
D gene: TRBD2
J gene: TRBJ2-7
clone size: few
V gene: TRBV28

CDR3 protein: CASSPGSRGYEQYF
CDR3 DNA: TGTGCCAGCAGCCCAGGGTCTAGGGGCTACGAGCAGTACTTC
D gene: .
J gene: TRBJ2-7
clone size: many
V gene: TRBV12-3/TRBV12-4

CDR3 protein: CAWRGLAGGGGSYNEQFF
CDR3 DNA: TGTGCCTGGAGGGGACTAGCGGGAGGCGGGGGCTCCTACAATGAGCAGTTCTTC
D gene: TRBD2
J gene: TRBJ2-1
clone size: .
V gene: TRBV30

CDR3 protein: CASSRNMGTSSNNEQFF
CDR3 DNA: TGTGCCAGCAGCCGGAACATGGGGACTAGCAGTAACAATGAGCAGTTCTTC
D gene: TRBD2
J gene: TRBJ2-1
clone size: many
V gene: TRBV7-2

CDR3 protein: CASSLVLGGSGAKNIQYF
CDR3 DNA: TGTGCCAGCAGCTTAGTACTAGGGGGTTCTGGCGCCAAAAACATTCAGTACTTC
D gene: .
J gene: TRBJ2-4
clone size: .
V gene: TRBV11-2

CDR3 protein: CSARRTSGRIGEQFF
CDR3 DNA: TGCAGTGCCCGGCGGACTAGCGGGAGGATCGGTGAGCAGTTCTTC
D gene: TRBD2
J gene: TRBJ2-1
clone size: .
V gene: TRBV20-1

CDR3 protein: CASSSRSRGSTDTQYF
CDR3 DNA: TGTGCCAGCAGCTCGCGTTCCAGGGGGAGCACAGATACGCAGTATTTT
D gene: TRBD1
J gene: TRBJ2-3
clone size: .
V gene: TRBV7-8

CDR3 protein: CASSQGTRDTQYF
CDR3 DNA: TGTGCCAGCAGCCAGGGAACTAGAGATACGCAGTATTTT
D gene: .
J gene: TRBJ2-3
clone size: many
V gene: TRBV14

CDR3 protein: CASSTGTGLYQPQHF
CDR3 DNA: TGCGCCAGCAGTACCGGGACAGGGTTGTATCAGCCCCAGCATTTT
D gene: TRBD1
J gene: TRBJ1-5
clone size: .
V gene: TRBV5-1

CDR3 protein: CSARYGSMNTEAFF
CDR3 DNA: TGCAGTGCTAGGTATGGCAGCATGAACACTGAAGCTTTCTTT
D gene: .
J gene: TRBJ1-1
clone size: .
V gene: TRBV20-1

CDR3 protein: CASSYGGAGYTF
CDR3 DNA: TGTGCCAGCAGTTACGGGGGCGCGGGCTACACCTTC
D gene: .
J gene: TRBJ1-2
clone size: .
V gene: TRBV6-6

CDR3 protein: CASSIGRAGTEAFF
CDR3 DNA: TGTGCCAGTAGTATCGGCAGGGCCGGCACTGAAGCTTTCTTT
D gene: .
J gene: TRBJ1-1
clone size: .
V gene: TRBV19

CDR3 protein: CATSRGEVESTDTQYF
CDR3 DNA: TGTGCCACCAGCAGAGGAGAGGTGGAGAGCACAGATACGCAGTATTTT
D gene: .
J gene: TRBJ2-3
clone size: .
V gene: TRBV15

CDR3 protein: CSGDIGQPQHF
CDR3 DNA: TGCAGCGGGGATATAGGACAGCCCCAGCATTTT
D gene: .
J gene: TRBJ1-5
clone size: many
V gene: TRBV29-1

CDR3 protein: CASRGPKDTQYF
CDR3 DNA: TGTGCCAGCAGGGGGCCCAAGGATACGCAGTATTTT
D gene: .
J gene: TRBJ2-3
clone size: .
V gene: TRBV12-3/TRBV12-4

CDR3 protein: CASSLRAQSEQFF
CDR3 DNA: TGTGCCAGCAGTTTACGAGCGCAGAGTGAGCAGTTCTTC
D gene: .
J gene: TRBJ2-1
clone size: once
V gene: TRBV12-3/TRBV12-4

CDR3 protein: CASSPRGTSYQETQYF
CDR3 DNA: TGCGCCAGCAGCCCCCGAGGGACTTCATACCAAGAGACCCAGTACTTC
D gene: .
J gene: TRBJ2-5
clone size: few
V gene: TRBV5-1

CDR3 protein: CASSASRGRNEQFF
CDR3 DNA: TGTGCCAGCAGCGCATCTAGGGGGCGCAATGAGCAGTTCTTC
D gene: TRBD1
J gene: TRBJ2-1
clone size: .
V gene: TRBV7-9

CDR3 protein: CASSVDLYQETQYF
CDR3 DNA: TGTGCCAGCAGCGTAGACCTGTACCAAGAGACCCAGTACTTC
D gene: .
J gene: TRBJ2-5
clone size: few
V gene: TRBV9

CDR3 protein: CASSSGQGSQPQHF
CDR3 DNA: TGTGCCAGCAGCTCGGGACAGGGGAGTCAGCCCCAGCATTTT
D gene: TRBD1
J gene: TRBJ1-5
clone size: .
V gene: TRBV2

CDR3 protein: CASSFVRQPEQFF
CDR3 DNA: TGTGCCAGCAGTTTTGTCCGGCAGCCTGAGCAGTTCTTC
D gene: .
J gene: TRBJ2-1
clone size: many
V gene: TRBV28

CDR3 protein: CASSPSGGNIQYF
CDR3 DNA: TGTGCCAGCAGCCCGAGCGGGGGCAACATTCAGTACTTC
D gene: TRBD2
J gene: TRBJ2-4
clone size: few
V gene: TRBV14

CDR3 protein: CASGTGVTESNSPLHF
CDR3 DNA: TGTGCCAGCGGGACAGGGGTTACGGAGTCGAATTCACCCCTCCACTTT
D gene: TRBD1
J gene: TRBJ1-6
clone size: many
V gene: TRBV6-5

CDR3 protein: CASSLDDKYYGYTF
CDR3 DNA: TGCGCCAGCAGCTTGGACGACAAGTACTATGGCTACACCTTC
D gene: .
J gene: TRBJ1-2
clone size: .
V gene: TRBV5-1

CDR3 protein: CASSPISGRAGQYEQYF
CDR3 DNA: TGTGCCAGCAGTCCGATAAGCGGGAGGGCCGGACAGTACGAGCAGTACTTC
D gene: TRBD2
J gene: TRBJ2-7
clone size: many
V gene: TRBV3-1